This T cell receptor beta chain emerged from a study of regulatory T cells in long-lasting Graves disease. Study-level background: Graves' patients diagnosed newly had used antithyroid drugs under 3 months. Notes on the study in general: Study was limited to peripheral blood, excluding thyroid tissue.

Germline V lookup: CDR1 DFQATT, CDR2 SNEGSKA (reference sequence). This CDR3 is 15 amino acids long. V was pared by 3 bases and J by 5 bases, with 3 bases of the junction left unmatched. Time point reported: newly diagnosed GD, antithyroid drugs for less than 3 months. Researchers made the TCR library from RNA that was extracted from PBMCs. Comment on this clonotype: Its antigen remains unidentified.

Combining iRepertoire HTBI primers with Arm-PCR of CDR3 regions, the authors built TCR beta libraries. TCRdb re-analysed the multiplex PCR reads in MiXCR, keeping a single row per CDR3 protein. Here the sample spans roughly 610,000 distinct CDR3 sequences, 15% to 20% being singletons. These sequences were also reported in another study, on T cells in Graves' hyperthyroidism and ophthalmopathy. In that study: Pregnant or lactating patients were excluded, as were those with uncontrolled infection or other autoimmune disease. In blood, most of the thyroid clonotypes expanded above 0.001 were also present.

The TCR was taken from a man aged 18-30 years with Graves disease. The chain joins TRBV20-1 to TRBJ2-4, with 14 bases fitting TRBD2. Sequencing used peripheral blood mononuclear cells (PBMCs), obtained at new diagnosis, from a patient treated with antithyroid drugs. This chain's CDR3 is CSARGTSGRENIQYF. The CDR3, as DNA: TGCAGTGCTAGGGGGACTAGCGGGAGAGAAAACATTCAGTACTTC.